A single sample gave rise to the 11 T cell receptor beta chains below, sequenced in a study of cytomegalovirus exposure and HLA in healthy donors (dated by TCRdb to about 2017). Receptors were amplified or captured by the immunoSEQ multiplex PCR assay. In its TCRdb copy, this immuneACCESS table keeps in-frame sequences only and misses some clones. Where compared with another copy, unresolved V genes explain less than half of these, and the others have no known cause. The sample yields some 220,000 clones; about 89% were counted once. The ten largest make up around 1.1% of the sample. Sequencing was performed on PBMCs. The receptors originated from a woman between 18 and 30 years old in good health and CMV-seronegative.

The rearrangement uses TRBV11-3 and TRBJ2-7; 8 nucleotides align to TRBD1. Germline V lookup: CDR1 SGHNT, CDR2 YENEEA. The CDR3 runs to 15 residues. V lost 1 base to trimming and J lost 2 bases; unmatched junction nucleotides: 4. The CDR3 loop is CASSLGGQGTYEQYF. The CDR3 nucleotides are TGTGCCAGCAGCTTAGGAGGACAGGGCACCTACGAGCAGTACTTC.

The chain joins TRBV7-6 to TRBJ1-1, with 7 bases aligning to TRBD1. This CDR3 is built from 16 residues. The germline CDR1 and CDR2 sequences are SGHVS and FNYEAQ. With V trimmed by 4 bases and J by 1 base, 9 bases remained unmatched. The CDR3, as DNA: TGTGCCAGCAGCTCCGGGACAGCGAGGACGAACACTGAAGCTTTCTTT. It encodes CASSSGTARTNTEAFF.

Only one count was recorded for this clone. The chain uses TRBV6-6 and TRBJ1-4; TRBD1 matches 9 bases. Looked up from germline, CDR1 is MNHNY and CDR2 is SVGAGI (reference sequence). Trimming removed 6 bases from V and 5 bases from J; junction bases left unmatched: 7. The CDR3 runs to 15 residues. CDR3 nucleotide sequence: TGTGCCAGCAGACTAGCCGGGACAGGGAATGAAAAACTGTTTTTT. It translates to CASRLAGTGNEKLFF.

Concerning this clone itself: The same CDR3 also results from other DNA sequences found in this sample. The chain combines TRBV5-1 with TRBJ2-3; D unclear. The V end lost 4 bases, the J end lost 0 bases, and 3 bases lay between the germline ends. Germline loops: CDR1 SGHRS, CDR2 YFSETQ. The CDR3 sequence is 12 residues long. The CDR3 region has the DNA TGCGCCAGCAGCAGCAGCACAGATACGCAGTATTTT. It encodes CASSSSTDTQYF. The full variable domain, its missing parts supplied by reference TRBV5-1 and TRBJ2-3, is KAGVTQTPRYLIKTRGQQVTLSCSPISGHRSVSWYQQTPGQGLQFLFEYFSETQRNKGNFPGRFSGRQFSNSRSEMNVSTLELGDSALYLCASSSSTDTQYFGPGTRLTVL.

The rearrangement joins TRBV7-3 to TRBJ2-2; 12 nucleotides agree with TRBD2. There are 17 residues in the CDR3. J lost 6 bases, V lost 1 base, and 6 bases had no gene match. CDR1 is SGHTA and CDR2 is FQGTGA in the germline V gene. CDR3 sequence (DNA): TGTGCCAGCAGCTTAAGCCGGCTAGCGGGAGGGCCCGGGGAGCTGTTTTTT. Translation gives CASSLSRLAGGPGELFF.

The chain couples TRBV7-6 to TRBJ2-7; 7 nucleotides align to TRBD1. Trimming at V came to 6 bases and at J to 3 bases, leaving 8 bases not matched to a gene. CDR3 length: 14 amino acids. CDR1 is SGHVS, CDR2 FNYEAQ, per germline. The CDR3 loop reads CASSSGTAYYEQYF. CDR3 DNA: TGTGCCAGCAGTTCCGGGACAGCATACTACGAGCAGTACTTC.

The CDR3 reads CASSPIGGYTIYF. The CDR3 DNA sequence: TGTGCCAGCAGCCCGATCGGGGGATACACCATATATTTT. This chain joins TRBV9 and TRBJ1-3; weak D call: TRBD1 (5 bases). V lost 4 bases, J lost 8 bases, and 13 bases lay in between. Looked up from germline, CDR1 is SGDLS and CDR2 is YYNGEE. This CDR3 is 13 amino acids long.

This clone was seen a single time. The CDR3 protein is CASSLGRATGELFF. The CDR3 DNA follows: TGTGCCAGCAGTTTAGGCAGGGCCACCGGGGAGCTGTTTTTT. The chain carries TRBV27 and TRBJ2-2; TRBD1 might be the D (5 bases). The CDR3 has 14 residues. CDR1 is MNHEY and CDR2 is SMNVEV in the germline V gene (reference sequence). V was clipped by 2 bases and J by 4 bases, with 8 bases between them.

As DNA, the CDR3 is TGTGCCTGGGCTCCCGAAACAGGGGGCTTGGAGACCCAGTACTTC. Translating gives CAWAPETGGLETQYF. The V call is TRBV30, the J call TRBJ2-5; 9 positions match TRBD1. Germline values: CDR1 GTSNPN, CDR2 SVGIG (reference sequence). J gave up 5 bases and V 5 bases, and 12 bases lay outside the gene matches. This CDR3 is built from 15 residues.

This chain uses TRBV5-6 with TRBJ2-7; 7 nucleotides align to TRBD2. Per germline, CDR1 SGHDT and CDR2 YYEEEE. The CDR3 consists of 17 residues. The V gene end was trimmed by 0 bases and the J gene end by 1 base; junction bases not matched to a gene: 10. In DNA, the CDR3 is TGTGCCAGCAGCTTGGCTTGGCTAGCGGCGATTTCCTACGAGCAGTACTTC. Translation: CASSLAWLAAISYEQYF.

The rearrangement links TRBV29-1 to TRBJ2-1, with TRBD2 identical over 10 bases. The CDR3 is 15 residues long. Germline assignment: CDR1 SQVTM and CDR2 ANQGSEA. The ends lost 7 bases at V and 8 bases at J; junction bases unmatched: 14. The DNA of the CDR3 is TGCAGCGATGGGAGGGCTAGCGGGAGAGGGGATGAGCAGTTCTTC. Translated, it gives CSDGRASGRGDEQFF.